These T cell receptor beta chains were read from a single sample in a study of blood T cell repertoires in COVID-19. Libraries were prepared by immunoSEQ multiplex PCR; TCRdb keeps only in-frame clonotypes and omits some of them. The sample lists about 35,000 clones; 82% were seen once. Sequencing was performed on peripheral blood. Every receptor here comes from an older man with active or convalescent COVID-19. CDR3s include the opening cysteine and the closing phenylalanine or tryptophan. A D gene is named only where the DNA matches it firmly. A row's size may be missing; if present it is once, few, many or a size class.

NA	TRBV7-6	TRBD2	TRBJ2-7	CASSQDRPGTSGMIEQYF	TGTGCCAGCAGCCAGGATCGCCCCGGGACTAGCGGGATGATCGAGCAGTACTTC
NA	TRBV7-9	TRBD2	TRBJ2-7	CASSLRGRDLEQYF	TGTGCCAGCAGCTTACGAGGGAGGGACCTCGAGCAGTACTTC
NA	TRBV30	NA	TRBJ1-5	CAWSYDMAGQPQHF	TGTGCCTGGAGTTACGACATGGCGGGACAGCCCCAGCATTTT
NA	TRBV27	NA	TRBJ1-1	CASSYRGGYTEAFF	TGTGCCAGCAGTTACCGGGGAGGTTACACTGAAGCTTTCTTT
NA	TRBV27	TRBD1	TRBJ2-2	CASSRLGQGLSAGELFF	TGTGCCAGCAGTCGGCTAGGACAGGGGCTGTCAGCGGGGGAGCTGTTTTTT
NA	TRBV19	TRBD2	TRBJ2-1	CASSILGEGRNEQFF	TGTGCCAGTAGTATACTGGGGGAGGGCCGCAATGAGCAGTTCTTC
NA	TRBV10-3	TRBD1	TRBJ1-5	CAIGTGNNQPQHF	TGTGCCATTGGGACAGGGAACAATCAGCCCCAGCATTTT
NA	TRBV6-5	TRBD1	TRBJ2-3	CAGRDRVGGDTQYF	TGTGCCGGCCGGGACAGGGTGGGAGGAGATACGCAGTATTTT
once	TRBV27	TRBD2	TRBJ2-7	CASSWGSGSFYEQYF	TGTGCCAGCAGTTGGGGTAGCGGGAGTTTCTACGAGCAGTACTTC
NA	TRBV11-2	NA	TRBJ2-1	CASSPLASEQFF	TGTGCCAGCAGTCCACTAGCATCTGAGCAGTTCTTC
NA	TRBV30	NA	TRBJ2-1	CAWSSRTVYNEQFF	TGTGCCTGGAGCAGTAGGACAGTCTACAATGAGCAGTTCTTC
NA	TRBV18	NA	TRBJ2-7	CASSFSRGSYEQYF	TGTGCCAGCTCATTCTCCAGGGGATCCTACGAGCAGTACTTC
NA	TRBV28	NA	TRBJ1-1	CASRTANTEAFF	TGTGCCAGCAGAACAGCGAACACTGAAGCTTTCTTT
NA	TRBV7-8	NA	TRBJ1-2	CASSTRTVMNYGYTF	TGTGCCAGCAGCACGCGGACAGTCATGAACTATGGCTACACCTTC
NA	TRBV28	NA	TRBJ1-2	CASLSGTGYGYTF	TGTGCCAGCCTCAGCGGGACCGGCTATGGCTACACCTTC
NA	TRBV6-5	TRBD1	TRBJ1-2	CASSSQDRGAYGYTF	TGTGCCAGCAGTTCCCAGGACAGGGGAGCCTATGGCTACACCTTC
NA	TRBV7-9	NA	TRBJ1-3	CASRTGISGNTIYF	TGTGCCAGCAGAACCGGGATCTCTGGAAACACCATATATTTT
NA	TRBV7-6	TRBD2	TRBJ2-3	CASSLRGTSRSTDTQYF	TGTGCCAGCAGCTTAAGAGGGACTAGCAGAAGCACAGATACGCAGTATTTT
NA	TRBV2	NA	TRBJ2-5	CATNTEGLKGETQYF	TGTGCCACCAATACCGAGGGATTAAAGGGAGAGACCCAGTACTTC
NA	TRBV28	NA	TRBJ1-1	CASSSTDGGLAFF	TGTGCCAGCAGTTCCACGGACGGGGGACTAGCTTTCTTT
NA	TRBV7-2	TRBD1	TRBJ1-2	CASSKDRANYGYTF	TGTGCCAGCAGCAAGGACAGGGCTAACTATGGCTACACCTTC
NA	TRBV20-1	NA	TRBJ1-3	CSASPHVSSGNTIYF	TGCAGTGCTAGTCCGCACGTCAGCTCTGGAAACACCATATATTTT
NA	TRBV24-1	NA	TRBJ2-1	CATSGGISYNEQFF	TGTGCCACCAGTGGCGGGATTTCCTACAATGAGCAGTTCTTC
NA	TRBV30	TRBD1	TRBJ1-1	CAWSIKGAKTEAFF	TGTGCCTGGAGTATTAAGGGGGCGAAGACTGAAGCTTTCTTT
few	TRBV5-1	NA	TRBJ1-6	CASSLGESGGTLHF	TGCGCCAGCAGCTTGGGGGAGAGCGGGGGCACCCTCCACTTT
NA	TRBV3-1/TRBV3-2	NA	TRBJ2-5	CASSQEALQETQYF	TGTGCCAGCAGCCAAGAAGCCCTCCAAGAGACCCAGTACTTC